A selection of T cell receptor beta chains follows, all from one sample in a study of blood T cell repertoires in COVID-19. Clones were read by immunoSEQ multiplex PCR, and TCRdb kept only the in-frame ones, dropping some. This sample carries about 270,000 clones, about 87% of them seen once, and the ten largest clones take under 3.5%. The sequencing input was PBMCs or T cells enriched from blood (not recorded which). All receptors come from a woman between 50 and 59 years old who had recovered from COVID-19. Both conserved end residues are part of each CDR3. The order of the fields is clone size, J gene, V gene, D gene, CDR3 protein, CDR3 DNA. The D gene is left open where the match is weak. The size of a clone is reported for some rows only, either as once, few or many, or as a class for expanded clones.

abundance: -; j_gene: TRBJ1-1; v_gene: TRBV19; d_gene: -; CDR3aa: CASSIEPGFTEAFF; CDR3nt: TGTGCCAGTAGTATAGAACCGGGGTTCACTGAAGCTTTCTTT
abundance: -; j_gene: TRBJ1-2; v_gene: TRBV6-5; d_gene: -; CDR3aa: CASSLDSINYGYTF; CDR3nt: TGTGCCAGCAGCTTGGACAGTATCAACTATGGCTACACCTTC
abundance: few; j_gene: TRBJ1-3; v_gene: TRBV28; d_gene: -; CDR3aa: CASSLNVPAQGLSGNTIYF; CDR3nt: TGTGCCAGCAGTTTAAACGTTCCGGCTCAGGGGTTATCTGGAAACACCATATATTTT
abundance: -; j_gene: TRBJ1-4; v_gene: TRBV2; d_gene: -; CDR3aa: CASMRGGATNEKLFF; CDR3nt: TGTGCCAGCATGCGCGGGGGCGCAACTAATGAAAAACTGTTTTTT
abundance: -; j_gene: TRBJ2-1; v_gene: TRBV2; d_gene: -; CDR3aa: CASTLTNEQFF; CDR3nt: TGTGCCAGCACCCTGACTAATGAGCAGTTCTTC
abundance: -; j_gene: TRBJ2-1; v_gene: TRBV7-2; d_gene: TRBD2; CDR3aa: CANKPGLASNEQFF; CDR3nt: TGTGCCAATAAACCGGGACTAGCGTCGAATGAGCAGTTCTTC
abundance: -; j_gene: TRBJ1-5; v_gene: TRBV19; d_gene: -; CDR3aa: CASSQGRQPQHF; CDR3nt: TGTGCCAGTAGTCAGGGAAGGCAGCCCCAGCATTTT
abundance: -; j_gene: TRBJ2-2; v_gene: TRBV7-2; d_gene: -; CDR3aa: CASSLLVPANTGELFF; CDR3nt: TGTGCCAGCAGCTTACTGGTCCCGGCGAACACCGGGGAGCTGTTTTTT
abundance: -; j_gene: TRBJ2-7; v_gene: TRBV7-9; d_gene: TRBD2; CDR3aa: CASSSREGDEQYF; CDR3nt: TGTGCCAGCAGCTCGCGGGAGGGCGACGAGCAGTACTTC
abundance: -; j_gene: TRBJ2-7; v_gene: TRBV7-2; d_gene: TRBD2; CDR3aa: CASRLTGTSGSSSYEQYF; CDR3nt: TGTGCCAGCAGGCTTACCGGGACTAGCGGGAGTAGCTCCTACGAGCAGTACTTC
abundance: few; j_gene: TRBJ1-5; v_gene: TRBV5-3; d_gene: -; CDR3aa: CARSQTRTNSNQPQHF; CDR3nt: TGTGCCAGAAGCCAGACCCGGACAAATAGCAATCAGCCCCAGCATTTT
abundance: -; j_gene: TRBJ1-2; v_gene: TRBV7-8; d_gene: -; CDR3aa: CASSLDTPKDFGYTF; CDR3nt: TGTGCCAGCAGCTTAGATACACCCAAGGACTTTGGCTACACCTTC
abundance: -; j_gene: TRBJ2-1; v_gene: TRBV11-2; d_gene: TRBD2; CDR3aa: CASSLEAGGGYNEQFF; CDR3nt: TGTGCCAGCAGCTTAGAAGCGGGAGGCGGGTACAATGAGCAGTTCTTC
abundance: -; j_gene: TRBJ1-1; v_gene: TRBV20-1; d_gene: -; CDR3aa: CAGGETEAFF; CDR3nt: TGCGCGGGGGGCGAGACTGAAGCTTTCTTT
abundance: -; j_gene: TRBJ2-1; v_gene: TRBV11-1; d_gene: TRBD2; CDR3aa: CASSLRTSGGHNEQFF; CDR3nt: TGTGCCAGCAGCTTAAGGACTAGCGGAGGGCACAATGAGCAGTTCTTC
abundance: -; j_gene: TRBJ1-2; v_gene: TRBV4-3; d_gene: -; CDR3aa: CASSHISGSTGGYTF; CDR3nt: TGCGCCAGCAGCCATATCTCCGGGTCCACCGGTGGCTACACCTTC
abundance: once; j_gene: TRBJ1-3; v_gene: TRBV7-6; d_gene: TRBD1; CDR3aa: CASKGDRGPPNSGNTIYF; CDR3nt: TGTGCCAGCAAGGGGGACAGGGGGCCGCCGAACTCTGGAAACACCATATATTTT
abundance: -; j_gene: TRBJ1-2; v_gene: TRBV10-2; d_gene: TRBD1; CDR3aa: CASSGTAVNYGYTF; CDR3nt: TGCGCCAGCAGCGGGACAGCTGTTAACTATGGCTACACCTTC
abundance: -; j_gene: TRBJ1-5; v_gene: TRBV2; d_gene: TRBD1; CDR3aa: CASRGQENQPQHF; CDR3nt: TGTGCCAGCAGGGGACAGGAGAATCAGCCCCAGCATTTT
abundance: -; j_gene: TRBJ1-6; v_gene: TRBV6-4; d_gene: -; CDR3aa: CASSDTGRRGSPLHF; CDR3nt: TGTGCCAGCAGTGACACGGGCCGGAGGGGATCACCCCTCCACTTT
abundance: -; j_gene: TRBJ1-3; v_gene: TRBV9; d_gene: -; CDR3aa: CASSVENGRRDTIYF; CDR3nt: TGTGCCAGCAGCGTAGAAAACGGCCGGAGGGACACCATATATTTT
abundance: few; j_gene: TRBJ1-3; v_gene: TRBV11-2; d_gene: -; CDR3aa: CASSLRGDGNTIYF; CDR3nt: TGTGCCAGCAGCTTACGGGGGGATGGAAACACCATATATTTT
abundance: -; j_gene: TRBJ2-5; v_gene: TRBV28; d_gene: TRBD1; CDR3aa: CASSLATGTGEETQYF; CDR3nt: TGTGCCAGCAGTTTGGCCACCGGGACAGGGGAAGAGACCCAGTACTTC
abundance: -; j_gene: TRBJ1-6; v_gene: TRBV5-4; d_gene: TRBD1; CDR3aa: CASSRERTGGASPLHF; CDR3nt: TGTGCCAGCAGCCGGGAGCGGACAGGGGGCGCCTCACCCCTCCACTTT
abundance: -; j_gene: TRBJ2-7; v_gene: TRBV27; d_gene: -; CDR3aa: CASRDSSYEQYF; CDR3nt: TGTGCCAGCAGGGACAGCTCCTACGAGCAGTACTTC
abundance: -; j_gene: TRBJ1-2; v_gene: TRBV3-1/TRBV3-2; d_gene: -; CDR3aa: CASSASPRDTVNYGYTF; CDR3nt: TGTGCCAGCAGCGCAAGCCCCCGGGACACTGTCAACTATGGCTACACCTTC
abundance: -; j_gene: TRBJ1-2; v_gene: TRBV6-5; d_gene: TRBD1; CDR3aa: CASRLQGTYGYTF; CDR3nt: TGTGCCAGCAGATTACAGGGGACCTATGGCTACACCTTC
abundance: -; j_gene: TRBJ1-4; v_gene: TRBV18; d_gene: TRBD1; CDR3aa: CASSPNTGANEKLFF; CDR3nt: TGTGCCAGCTCACCTAATACAGGGGCGAATGAAAAACTGTTTTTT
abundance: -; j_gene: TRBJ1-2; v_gene: TRBV30; d_gene: -; CDR3aa: CAWSVPSEGGYTF; CDR3nt: TGTGCCTGGAGTGTACCCTCCGAGGGTGGCTACACCTTC
abundance: few; j_gene: TRBJ2-3; v_gene: TRBV6-6; d_gene: TRBD2; CDR3aa: CASSLTSGTDTQYF; CDR3nt: TGTGCCAGCAGCCTGACTAGCGGCACAGATACGCAGTATTTT
abundance: -; j_gene: TRBJ1-1; v_gene: TRBV29-1; d_gene: TRBD1; CDR3aa: CSGGTGLTEAFF; CDR3nt: TGCAGCGGCGGGACAGGGTTGACTGAAGCTTTCTTT
abundance: -; j_gene: TRBJ1-5; v_gene: TRBV6-2/TRBV6-3; d_gene: -; CDR3aa: CASSFGRQGNQPQHF; CDR3nt: TGTGCCAGCAGTTTCGGCCGACAGGGCAATCAGCCCCAGCATTTT
abundance: -; j_gene: TRBJ1-2; v_gene: TRBV24-1; d_gene: -; CDR3aa: CATSDAGGSGDYGYTF; CDR3nt: TGTGCCACCAGTGACGCTGGGGGGAGCGGCGACTATGGCTACACCTTC
abundance: -; j_gene: TRBJ2-3; v_gene: TRBV10-3; d_gene: -; CDR3aa: CATSTDGGTDTQYF; CDR3nt: TGTGCCACGTCGACTGATGGTGGCACAGATACGCAGTATTTT
abundance: -; j_gene: TRBJ1-2; v_gene: TRBV7-2; d_gene: -; CDR3aa: CASTRTVVINYGYTF; CDR3nt: TGTGCCAGCACCCGGACAGTAGTTATCAACTATGGCTACACCTTC
abundance: -; j_gene: TRBJ2-2; v_gene: TRBV3-1/TRBV3-2; d_gene: -; CDR3aa: CASSQGASNTGELFF; CDR3nt: TGTGCCAGCAGCCAAGGCGCCTCGAACACCGGGGAGCTGTTTTTT
abundance: -; j_gene: TRBJ2-3; v_gene: TRBV7-8; d_gene: -; CDR3aa: CASREQGMGTDTQYF; CDR3nt: TGTGCCAGCAGAGAACAGGGAATGGGTACAGATACGCAGTATTTT
abundance: -; j_gene: TRBJ1-2; v_gene: TRBV14; d_gene: -; CDR3aa: CASSQEEVRAMNYGYTF; CDR3nt: TGTGCCAGCAGCCAAGAAGAAGTCAGGGCTATGAACTATGGCTACACCTTC
abundance: -; j_gene: TRBJ2-2; v_gene: TRBV19; d_gene: -; CDR3aa: CASSIFYPEPYINANTGELFF; CDR3nt: TGTGCCAGTAGTATCTTCTATCCGGAGCCCTATATTAACGCGAACACCGGGGAGCTGTTTTTT
abundance: -; j_gene: TRBJ1-1; v_gene: TRBV9; d_gene: TRBD1; CDR3aa: CASSAGTGYETEAFF; CDR3nt: TGTGCCAGCAGCGCTGGGACAGGGTATGAAACTGAAGCTTTCTTT
abundance: -; j_gene: TRBJ2-7; v_gene: TRBV7-2; d_gene: TRBD2; CDR3aa: CASSSRGDGSYEQYF; CDR3nt: TGTGCCAGCAGCTCCCGGGGGGACGGGTCCTACGAGCAGTACTTC